Listed below are T cell receptor beta chains from one sample, sequenced in a study. MiXCR was run by TCRdb on the 5' RACE reads, yielding one entry per CDR3 protein. The sample yields tens of thousands of distinct CDR3 sequences, more than 20% seen once. Material for sequencing was Tregs sorted from a lymph node. The receptor source for this set is a female donor with breast cancer. The CDR3 runs from the conserved cysteine through the conserved F or W. Each record gives: D gene, clone size, V gene, J gene, CDR3 DNA, CDR3 protein. A D gene is named only where the DNA matches it firmly. The size field is filled for only some rows; it gives once, few, many or a size class.

D: NA
size: many
V: TRBV4-2
J: TRBJ1-2
DNA: TGTGCCAGCAGCCAAGGGCAGCTTTATGGCTACACCTTC
CDR3: CASSQGQLYGYTF

D: TRBD1
size: many
V: TRBV6-1
J: TRBJ2-7
DNA: TGTGCCAGCGGCGTTGGCCAGGGGGCCTACGAGCAGTACTTC
CDR3: CASGVGQGAYEQYF

D: NA
size: few
V: TRBV20-1
J: TRBJ2-7
DNA: TGCAGTGCTACCCCAGGGGCGGGAGCCCGAAGATTTGAGCAGTACTTC
CDR3: CSATPGAGARRFEQYF

D: NA
size: many
V: TRBV20-1
J: TRBJ2-6
DNA: TGCAGTGCCAACGGAGGCTCTGGGGCCAACGTCCTGACTTTC
CDR3: CSANGGSGANVLTF

D: NA
size: NA
V: TRBV5-1
J: TRBJ1-1
DNA: TGCGCCAGCAGCTCGCAGTTGAACACTGAAGCTTTCTTT
CDR3: CASSSQLNTEAFF

D: NA
size: NA
V: TRBV7-9
J: TRBJ1-1
DNA: TGTGCCAGCAGCTTGGAGGGGATGGGCACTGAAGCTTTCTTT
CDR3: CASSLEGMGTEAFF

D: NA
size: few
V: TRBV7-9
J: TRBJ2-7
DNA: TGTGCCAGCAGCTCCCGCTCCTACGAGCAGTACTTC
CDR3: CASSSRSYEQYF

D: NA
size: many
V: TRBV20-1
J: TRBJ2-7
DNA: TGCAGTGCTCACAGGGTCTACGAGCAGTACTTC
CDR3: CSAHRVYEQYF

D: TRBD1
size: medium-sized
V: TRBV24-1
J: TRBJ1-5
DNA: TGTGCCACCAGTGATCGACAGGGCCTTCAGCCCCAGCATTTT
CDR3: CATSDRQGLQPQHF

D: NA
size: few
V: TRBV28
J: TRBJ2-5
DNA: TGTGCCACCCGGACAGAAGAGACCCAGTACTTC
CDR3: CATRTEETQYF

D: NA
size: many
V: TRBV27
J: TRBJ2-4
DNA: TGTGCCAGCAGCCGGGGGACTCCTGAAAACATTCAGTACTTC
CDR3: CASSRGTPENIQYF

D: NA
size: few
V: TRBV2
J: TRBJ1-5
DNA: TGTGCCAGTTCGGAGATAGGCAATCAGCCCCAGCATTTT
CDR3: CASSEIGNQPQHF

D: NA
size: NA
V: TRBV28
J: TRBJ2-7
DNA: TGTGCCAGCAGTCCCCTCCGGACGGCAGCCTACGAGCAGTACTTC
CDR3: CASSPLRTAAYEQYF

D: NA
size: NA
V: TRBV18
J: TRBJ2-7
DNA: TGTGCCAGCTCAGGGGACCGGGATGGAGAGCAGTACTTC
CDR3: CASSGDRDGEQYF

D: NA
size: few
V: TRBV6-1
J: TRBJ2-7
DNA: TGTGCCAGCAGTTACGGGGCAGGTCTCGCCTACGAGCAGTACTTC
CDR3: CASSYGAGLAYEQYF

D: NA
size: many
V: TRBV7-9
J: TRBJ2-7
DNA: TGTGCCAGCAGCACGGGAGATTACTACGAGCAGTACTTC
CDR3: CASSTGDYYEQYF

D: NA
size: many
V: TRBV29-1
J: TRBJ2-7
DNA: TGCAGCGTTGGTGGGGGGACTGGATCCTACGAGCAGTACTTC
CDR3: CSVGGGTGSYEQYF

D: NA
size: NA
V: TRBV7-9
J: TRBJ2-1
DNA: TGTGCCAGCAGCCCAAGCCGGGACTGGTCTTACAATGAGCAGTTCTTC
CDR3: CASSPSRDWSYNEQFF

D: TRBD1
size: many
V: TRBV6-1
J: TRBJ1-1
DNA: TGTGCCAGCAGTGAAGGAGGGACAGGATCCACTGAAGCTTTCTTT
CDR3: CASSEGGTGSTEAFF

D: TRBD2
size: many
V: TRBV19
J: TRBJ2-3
DNA: TGTGCCAGTAGTTCCAGCGGGAGGGGTTTGACAGATACGCAGTATTTT
CDR3: CASSSSGRGLTDTQYF

D: NA
size: many
V: TRBV18
J: TRBJ1-1
DNA: TGTGCCAGCTCACCAGGTAGAAACTATGAAGCTTTCTTT
CDR3: CASSPGRNYEAFF

D: NA
size: NA
V: TRBV5-1
J: TRBJ1-1
DNA: TGCGCCAGCAGCTTCGGCATTGCCAGCACTGAAGCTTTCTTT
CDR3: CASSFGIASTEAFF

D: TRBD1
size: medium-sized
V: TRBV20-1
J: TRBJ1-1
DNA: TGCAGTGCTAGTAGGGGGCGGGATGAAGCTTTCTTT
CDR3: CSASRGRDEAFF

D: NA
size: NA
V: TRBV20-1
J: TRBJ2-5
DNA: TGCAGTGCGACACCCGACGGACCGTACCAAGAGACCCAGTACTTC
CDR3: CSATPDGPYQETQYF

D: NA
size: NA
V: TRBV10-3
J: TRBJ2-3
DNA: TGTGCCATCAGTGATACAGGGTTTGGGAGCACAGATACGCAGTATTTT
CDR3: CAISDTGFGSTDTQYF

D: NA
size: many
V: TRBV4-1
J: TRBJ2-7
DNA: TGCGCCAGCAGCCATGGGGATGCGGACTACGAGCAGTACTTC
CDR3: CASSHGDADYEQYF

D: NA
size: few
V: TRBV20-1
J: TRBJ2-1
DNA: TGCAGTGCTAGACCAGGAGGTTTGCTCCTACAAAGCTCCTACGATGAGCAGTTCTTC
CDR3: CSARPGGLLLQSSYDEQFF

D: NA
size: NA
V: TRBV20-1
J: TRBJ2-3
DNA: TGCAGTGCTATACCCCAGCGCCCCACAGATACGCAGTATTTT
CDR3: CSAIPQRPTDTQYF

D: TRBD1
size: many
V: TRBV4-1
J: TRBJ1-2
DNA: TGCGCCAGCAGCCAAGAATACAGGGGGTGGGATGGCTACACCTTC
CDR3: CASSQEYRGWDGYTF

D: TRBD1
size: many
V: TRBV20-1
J: TRBJ2-4
DNA: TGCAGTGCTAGAGCCCCAAAGACAGGGGGCGGGGACATTCAGTACTTC
CDR3: CSARAPKTGGGDIQYF

D: TRBD1
size: many
V: TRBV5-1
J: TRBJ2-3
DNA: TGCGCCAGCAGCTTGGCCGCGGGACAGGGGAAAGATACGCAGTATTTT
CDR3: CASSLAAGQGKDTQYF

D: NA
size: NA
V: TRBV12-3/TRBV12-4
J: TRBJ1-5
DNA: TGTGCCAGCAGTTTATGGCAGGGAGAGAATCAGCCCCAGCATTTT
CDR3: CASSLWQGENQPQHF

D: TRBD1
size: few
V: TRBV12-3/TRBV12-4
J: TRBJ1-1
DNA: TGTGCCAGCAGTTCAGGGGGGAACACTGAAGCTTTCTTT
CDR3: CASSSGGNTEAFF

D: TRBD2
size: many
V: TRBV4-1
J: TRBJ2-7
DNA: TGCGCCAGCAGCCATGCGGGCGGCGGGGGGCAGTACTTC
CDR3: CASSHAGGGGQYF

D: NA
size: many
V: TRBV10-2
J: TRBJ1-1
DNA: TGCGCCAGCAGTGAGTCACGCGGGGGCACTGAAGCTTTCTTT
CDR3: CASSESRGGTEAFF

D: NA
size: few
V: TRBV5-1
J: TRBJ2-1
DNA: TGCGCCAGCAGCTTGGGGATTCGGGAGGAGCAGTTCTTC
CDR3: CASSLGIREEQFF

D: NA
size: NA
V: TRBV6-5
J: TRBJ1-5
DNA: TGTGCCAGCAGTTACTCGGCAGGGGGCAATCAGCCCCAGCATTTT
CDR3: CASSYSAGGNQPQHF

D: TRBD2
size: many
V: TRBV4-2
J: TRBJ2-7
DNA: TGTGCCAGCAGCCCTGCTAGCGGGGGGAACTACGAGCAGTACTTC
CDR3: CASSPASGGNYEQYF

D: NA
size: many
V: TRBV7-9
J: TRBJ1-1
DNA: TGTGCCAGCAGCGCCTGGACAGTAAACACTGAAGCTTTCTTT
CDR3: CASSAWTVNTEAFF

D: TRBD1
size: many
V: TRBV5-1
J: TRBJ2-2
DNA: TGCGCCAGCATGGAACAGGGGGCGTCCGGGGAGCTGTTTTTT
CDR3: CASMEQGASGELFF

D: TRBD2
size: many
V: TRBV9
J: TRBJ2-1
DNA: TGTGCCAGCAGCGCCACTAGCGGGGGGGACAATGAGCAGTTCTTC
CDR3: CASSATSGGDNEQFF